The source of this T cell receptor beta chain is a study of Ad26.COV2.S vaccination and SARS-CoV-2 variants. About this clone: Its target is unknown.

Overall study results and limits: After vaccination, substantial breadth of spike-specific CD8+ and CD4+ responses was reported.

Germline values: CDR1 SGHKS, CDR2 YYEKEE (reference sequence). The CDR3 length is 16 residues. V lost 4 bases, J lost 0 bases, and 11 bases lay in between. Repertoires were generated with immunoSEQ multiplex PCR, while TCRdb's copy carries only in-frame clones and drops some. The sample has 300,000 to 450,000 clones, approximately 90% seen once; the top ten hold under 4%. The chain uses TRBV5-5 and TRBJ1-6, with a possible D match to TRBD1 (6 bases). The specimen comprised peripheral blood, sampled after recovery from COVID-19. This receptor was taken from a human donor who had recovered from COVID-19. The CDR3 nucleotides read TGTGCCAGCAGCGGAACAGGGAGCTCCTATAATTCACCCCTCCACTTT. Translated, it gives CASSGTGSSYNSPLHF.